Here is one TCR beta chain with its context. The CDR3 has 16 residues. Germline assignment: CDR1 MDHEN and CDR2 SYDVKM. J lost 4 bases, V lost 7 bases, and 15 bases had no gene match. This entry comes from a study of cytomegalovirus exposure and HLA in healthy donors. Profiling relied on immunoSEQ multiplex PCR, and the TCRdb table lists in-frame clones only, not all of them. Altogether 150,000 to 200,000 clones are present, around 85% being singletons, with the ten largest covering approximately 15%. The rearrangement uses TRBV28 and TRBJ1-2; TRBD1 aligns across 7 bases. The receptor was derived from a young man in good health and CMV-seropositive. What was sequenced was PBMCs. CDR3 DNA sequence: TGTGCCAGCATCAGTCCCAGGGGGTTAGGACTCTATGGCTACACCTTC. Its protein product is CASISPRGLGLYGYTF.